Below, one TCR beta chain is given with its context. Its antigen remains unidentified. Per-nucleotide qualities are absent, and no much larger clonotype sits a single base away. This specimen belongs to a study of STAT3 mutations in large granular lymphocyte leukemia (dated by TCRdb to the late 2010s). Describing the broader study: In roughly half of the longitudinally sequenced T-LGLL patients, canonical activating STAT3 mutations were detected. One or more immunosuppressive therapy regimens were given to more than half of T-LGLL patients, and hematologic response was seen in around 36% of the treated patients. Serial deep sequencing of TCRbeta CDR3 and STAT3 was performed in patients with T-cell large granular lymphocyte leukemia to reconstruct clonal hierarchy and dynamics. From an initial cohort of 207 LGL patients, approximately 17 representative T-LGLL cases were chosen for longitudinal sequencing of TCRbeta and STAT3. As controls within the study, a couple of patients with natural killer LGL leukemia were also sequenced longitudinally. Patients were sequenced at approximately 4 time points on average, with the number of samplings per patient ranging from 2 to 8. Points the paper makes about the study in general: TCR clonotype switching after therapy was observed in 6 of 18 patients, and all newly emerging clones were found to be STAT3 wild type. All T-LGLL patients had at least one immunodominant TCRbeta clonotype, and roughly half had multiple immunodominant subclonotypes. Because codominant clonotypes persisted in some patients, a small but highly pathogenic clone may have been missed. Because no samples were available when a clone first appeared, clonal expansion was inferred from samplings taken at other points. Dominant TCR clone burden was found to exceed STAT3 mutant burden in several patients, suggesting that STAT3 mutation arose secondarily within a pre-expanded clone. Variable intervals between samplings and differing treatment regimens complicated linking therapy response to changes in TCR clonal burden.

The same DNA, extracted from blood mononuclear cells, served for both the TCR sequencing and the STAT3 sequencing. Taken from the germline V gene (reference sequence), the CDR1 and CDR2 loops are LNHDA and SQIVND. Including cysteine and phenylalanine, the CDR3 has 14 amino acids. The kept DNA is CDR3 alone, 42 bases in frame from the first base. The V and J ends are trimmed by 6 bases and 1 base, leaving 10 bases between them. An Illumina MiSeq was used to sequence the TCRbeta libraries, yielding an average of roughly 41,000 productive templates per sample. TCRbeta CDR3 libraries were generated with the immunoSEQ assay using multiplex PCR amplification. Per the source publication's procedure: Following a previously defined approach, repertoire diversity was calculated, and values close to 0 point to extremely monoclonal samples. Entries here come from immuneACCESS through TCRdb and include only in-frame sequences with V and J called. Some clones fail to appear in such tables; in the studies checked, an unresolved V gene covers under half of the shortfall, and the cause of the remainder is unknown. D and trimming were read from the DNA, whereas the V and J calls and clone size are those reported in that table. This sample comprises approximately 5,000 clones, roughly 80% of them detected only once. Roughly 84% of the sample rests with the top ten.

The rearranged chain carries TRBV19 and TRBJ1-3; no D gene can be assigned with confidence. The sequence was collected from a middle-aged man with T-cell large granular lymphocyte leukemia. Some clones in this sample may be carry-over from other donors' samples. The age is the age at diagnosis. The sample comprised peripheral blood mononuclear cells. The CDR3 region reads CASSRSVSGNTIYF. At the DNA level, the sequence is TGTGCCAGTAGCCGGTCAGTGTCTGGAAACACCATATATTTT. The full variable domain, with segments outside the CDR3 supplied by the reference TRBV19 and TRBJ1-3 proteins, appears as DGGITQSPKYLFRKEGQNVTLSCEQNLNHDAMYWYRQDPGQGLRLIYYSQIVNDFQKGDIAEGYSVSREKKESFPLTVTSAQKNPTAFYLCASSRSVSGNTIYFGEGSWLTVV.